This T cell receptor (beta chain) was sequenced for a study of blood T cell repertoires in COVID-19. Study-level background: The United States, Italy and Spain were the sources of the acute and convalescent COVID-19 samples.

Original processing notes: How many nucleated cells were present was estimated from reference gene primer amplification. The repertoire was sequenced with immunoSEQ multiplex PCR; TCRdb's copy has only in-frame clones and lacks some. The V and J calls and the clone size are those of that table, but D and trimming were determined from the DNA. The sample holds around 180,000 clones, under 90% seen once. Sequenced sample: peripheral blood. The TCR sequence derives from a person aged 70 to 85 with COVID-19, enrolled during active disease.

CDR3 DNA: TGTGCCAGCAGTTACGGACAGCTCTATGGCTACACCTTC. Translated, it gives CASSYGQLYGYTF. The chain recombines TRBV6-2 or TRBV6-3 with TRBJ1-2; D perhaps matches TRBD1 (6 bases). The V end was cut by 2 bases, the J end by 4 bases, with 8 bases between. Germline values: CDR1 MNHEY, CDR2 SVGEGT. CDR3 length: 13 amino acids.